This T cell receptor (beta chain) was sequenced for a study of T cell responses to AZD1222 COVID-19 vaccine. The study's findings and limits: There were vaccine-associated CD4 TCRs across spike, dominant at 160-218 and 743-854. Elevations in Spike-specific TCR breadth and depth followed administration of two AZD1222 doses. Regions left unmutated in variants are reportedly the target of nearly half of spike-specific TCRs. The repertoires were collected only after the peak T cell response.

Clones were sequenced by immunoSEQ multiplex PCR, and TCRdb holds only the in-frame ones, with some missing. Among about 56,000 clones listed, roughly 85% were seen once. The germline gives CDR1 SGHRS, CDR2 YFSETQ. The CDR3 extends over 12 amino acids. The V gene lost 7 bases and the J gene lost 6 bases, with 13 bases spanning the gap. This clone has only a few counts. The antigen is not known. The chain is built from TRBV5-1 and TRBJ1-1, with D uncertain. Sequencing used peripheral blood, obtained on day 0 of AZD1222 vaccination. The clonotype was recovered from an adult in good health. The CDR3: CASAQNGAEAFF. CDR3 bases: TGCGCCAGCGCCCAAAATGGGGCTGAAGCTTTCTTT. The entire variable domain, with the rest obtained from reference TRBV5-1 and TRBJ1-1, is as follows: KAGVTQTPRYLIKTRGQQVTLSCSPISGHRSVSWYQQTPGQGLQFLFEYFSETQRNKGNFPGRFSGRQFSNSRSEMNVSTLELGDSALYLCASAQNGAEAFFGQGTRLTVV.